The clone carrying this T cell receptor (beta chain) was observed many times. Its antigen remains unidentified. Germline CDR1 reads LNHDA; CDR2 reads SQIVND (reference sequence). The CDR3 totals 16 residues. Trimming removed 7 bases from V and 4 bases from J; junction bases left unmatched: 10. TCRdb used MiXCR to call clones anew from the PCR reads. The data show about 15,000 clones, with roughly 25% seen just once and approximately 24% held by the top ten. The data were taken from a study of metastatic and nonmetastatic thyroid tumors. About the study: It was across blood and tumor or nodule tissue from malignant and benign thyroid patients that repertoires were compared. Study-level findings and limits: Versus benign nodules, malignant thyroid tumors reportedly had significantly higher TCR beta diversity, in blood and tumor.

Thyroid surgery was performed in patients who had received no treatment beforehand. This clonotype was obtained from a female donor with papillary thyroid cancer or a benign thyroid nodule (not recorded which). Some clones in this sample may be carry-over from other donors' samples. Sequenced input: tumor tissue. The chain combines TRBV19 with TRBJ1-5; 10 bases line up with TRBD1. Written as DNA, the CDR3 is TGTGCCAGTACCAATAGGGACAGGGGCTTTAATCAGCCCCAGCATTTT. Amino acids: CASTNRDRGFNQPQHF.